Below are 26 T cell receptor beta chains sequenced from a single sample in a study of T cell responses to AZD1222 COVID-19 vaccine. The method was immunoSEQ multiplex PCR; TCRdb's version includes in-frame clones alone and lacks a portion of them. Found here are roughly 72,000 clones, around 88% of them singletons; the top ten hold 8% to 10%. This specimen consisted of peripheral blood, obtained 28 days after the second dose of the MenACWY control vaccine. All receptors come from an adult who received the MenACWY meningococcal vaccine as a control.

The chain is built from TRBV10-2 and TRBJ2-7; 7 positions match TRBD2. Germline CDR1 reads WSHSY; CDR2 reads SAAADI. V lost 2 bases, J lost 6 bases, and 4 bases stayed unmatched. The CDR3 covers 13 residues. CDR3 protein: CASSEREGREQYF. CDR3 sequence (DNA): TGCGCCAGCAGTGAGAGGGAGGGGCGCGAGCAGTACTTC.

CDR3 DNA sequence: TGTGCCAGCAGCCAAGAGGCCAGGGTGAACACTGAAGCTTTCTTT. Translating gives CASSQEARVNTEAFF. J is TRBJ1-1 and V is TRBV3-1 (or the pseudogene TRBV3-2); TRBD1 might be the D (5 bases). The CDR3 contains 15 residues. CDR1 LGHDT and CDR2 YNNKEL come from the germline V gene (reference sequence). Trimming removed 0 bases at V and 0 bases at J, with 8 bases between.

V and J are TRBV7-8 and TRBJ1-5, with a weak D call TRBD1 (5 bases). The ends were cut back, 5 bases at V and 3 bases at J, with 11 bases in the middle. The germline V gene has CDR1 SGHVS and CDR2 FQNEAQ. The CDR3 consists of 14 residues. The CDR3 loop reads CASSPTEYNQPQHF. The CDR3 DNA reads as TGTGCCAGCAGCCCGACAGAATACAATCAGCCCCAGCATTTT.

The rearrangement joins TRBV5-5 to TRBJ1-3; unclear D gene. The V gene lost 2 bases and the J gene lost 3 bases, with 12 bases spanning the gap. Germline V gene sequence: CDR1 SGHKS, CDR2 YYEKEE (reference sequence). The CDR3 consists of 15 residues. The CDR3 reads CASSFSSLIGNTIYF. The CDR3 nucleotides are TGTGCCAGCAGCTTTTCCTCCCTCATTGGAAACACCATATATTTT.

This chain uses TRBV9 with TRBJ1-1; D unresolved. V lost 0 bases to trimming and J lost 4 bases, with 16 bases between them. The CDR3 length is 16 residues. Germline V CDR1 and CDR2: SGDLS, YYNGEE. The CDR3: CASSVGSGVRVTEAFF. The CDR3 DNA reads as TGTGCCAGCAGCGTAGGGTCCGGGGTTAGGGTCACTGAAGCTTTCTTT.

V gene TRBV30 combines with J gene TRBJ1-6; a possible D gene is TRBD1 (6 bases). Germline V CDR1 and CDR2: GTSNPN, SVGIG (reference sequence). V shed 4 bases and J shed 6 bases, with 10 bases lying between them. This CDR3 is 13 amino acids long. The DNA for the CDR3 is TGTGCCTGGACTGAGGACAGTAATTCACCCCTCCACTTT. Its protein product is CAWTEDSNSPLHF.

The rearrangement links TRBV25-1 to TRBJ2-1, with 7 bases fitting TRBD1. This CDR3 contains 14 residues. CDR1 and CDR2 from the germline V gene are MGHDK and SYGVNS. The V and J ends lost 2 bases and 5 bases, in that order; junction bases with no gene match: 3. In DNA, the CDR3 is TGTGCCAGCAGTGAACCGGGACAGCACAATGAGCAGTTCTTC. As protein: CASSEPGQHNEQFF.

The J gene is TRBJ1-2, the V gene TRBV7-9; D ambiguous. The CDR3 spans 12 residues. In germline, CDR1 is SEHNR, CDR2 FQNEAQ (reference sequence). Trimming pared 5 bases from V and 6 bases from J, leaving 10 bases between. As DNA, the CDR3 is TGTGCCAGCAGCCCCCCTGGAAATGGCTACACCTTC. Translating it yields CASSPPGNGYTF.

The genes are TRBV3-1 (or the pseudogene TRBV3-2) and TRBJ2-1; 14 nucleotides line up with TRBD2. Germline CDR1 is LGHDT and CDR2 is YNNKEL (reference sequence). The trim removed 3 bases at V and 8 bases at J, leaving 6 bases unmatched. The CDR3 length is 16 residues. This CDR3 is CASSHAPTSGGDEQFF. CDR3 DNA: TGTGCCAGCAGCCACGCCCCGACTAGCGGGGGGGATGAGCAGTTCTTC.

This clone was seen only a few times. V and J are TRBV29-1 and TRBJ2-5, with D perhaps TRBD1 or TRBD2 (5 bases each). Deletions cut 5 bases from V and 7 bases from J, with 20 bases between. Germline loops: CDR1 SQVTM, CDR2 ANQGSEA. This CDR3 is 14 amino acids long. CDR3 loop: CSVSVEDTLGTQYF. As DNA, the CDR3 is TGCAGCGTTTCGGTGGAGGACACTCTAGGGACCCAGTACTTC.

The genes are TRBV6-5 and TRBJ1-1; D perhaps matches TRBD1 (5 bases). This CDR3 comprises 13 residues. V dropped 7 bases and J dropped 1 base, with 10 bases sitting between them. CDR1 MNHEY and CDR2 SVGAGI come from the germline V gene. This chain's CDR3 is CASNPTANTEAFF. The CDR3 DNA follows: TGTGCCAGCAACCCGACAGCGAACACTGAAGCTTTCTTT.

In its sample, this clone was seen a few times. CDR3 sequence reads: CASSDVSGNTIYF. CDR3 nucleotide sequence: TGTGCCAGTAGTGATGTCTCTGGAAACACCATATATTTT. The V gene is TRBV19, the J gene TRBJ1-3, with D hard to call. This CDR3 is built from 13 residues. V was shortened by 5 bases and J by 0 bases, with 5 bases between the two germline ends. CDR1 is LNHDA, CDR2 SQIVND, per germline (reference sequence).

The chain is built from TRBV4-1 and TRBJ1-2; the match to TRBD1 covers 7 bases. Trimming cost V 7 bases and J 5 bases; bases outside gene matches: 19. Germline CDR1 is MGHRA and CDR2 is YSYEKL. The CDR3 runs 17 residues. CDR3 DNA: TGCGCCAGCACACCAACGGGGGTGTGGGGACAGAGTTATGGCTACACCTTC. Its protein product is CASTPTGVWGQSYGYTF.

V and J are TRBV29-1 and TRBJ1-1, with D maybe TRBD1 (5 bases). The CDR3 sequence is 14 residues long. Germline CDR1 reads SQVTM; CDR2 reads ANQGSEA. Deletions cut 6 bases from V and 0 bases from J, with 14 bases between. The CDR3 DNA reads as TGCAGCGTAGCAATGACAGCAGTGAACACTGAAGCTTTCTTT. Its translation is CSVAMTAVNTEAFF.

CDR3 DNA sequence: TGTGCCAGCAGGGGGAAGGGACTTACAACTAATGGCTACACCTTC. Translation gives CASRGKGLTTNGYTF. This chain joins TRBV5-6 and TRBJ1-2; TRBD1 is a possible D gene (5 bases). V lost 5 bases and J 6 bases, leaving 20 bases between the germline ends. Germline CDR1 is SGHDT and CDR2 is YYEEEE. The CDR3 has 15 amino acids.

The genes are TRBV19 and TRBJ1-6, with 9 bases fitting TRBD1. CDR1 LNHDA and CDR2 SQIVND come from the germline V gene (reference sequence). The CDR3 sequence is 16 residues long. Trimming at V came to 2 bases and at J to 7 bases, leaving 6 bases not matched to a gene. CDR3 sequence: CASSIPGQGRNSPLHF. The CDR3 coding sequence is TGTGCCAGTAGTATACCGGGACAGGGCCGGAATTCACCCCTCCACTTT.

The rearrangement links TRBV12-3 or TRBV12-4 to TRBJ1-2; D gene unclear. V shed 5 bases and J shed 3 bases, with 7 bases lying between them. The CDR3 sequence is 12 residues long. The CDR3 nucleotides are TGTGCCAGCAGTAGACGCGACTATGGCTACACCTTC. It yields the protein CASSRRDYGYTF.

The rearrangement links TRBV19 to TRBJ1-3; D ambiguous. V was cut by 11 bases and J by 7 bases, with 12 bases left in between. The CDR3 runs 11 residues. Germline CDR1 reads LNHDA; CDR2 reads SQIVND (reference sequence). The CDR3 DNA is TGTGCCTCACGGATTGGCAACACCATATATTTT. Translation gives CASRIGNTIYF.

This clone was seen once. V and J are TRBV19 and TRBJ1-1; possibly TRBD1 for D (6 bases). Germline V gene data show CDR1 as LNHDA and CDR2 as SQIVND (reference sequence). V lost 3 bases and J lost 3, with 11 bases in between. The CDR3 is 14 amino acids. Written as DNA, the CDR3 is TGTGCCAGTAGTATCTCAGGGGTTTACACTGAAGCTTTCTTT. Translated, it gives CASSISGVYTEAFF.

The chain has TRBV7-8 and TRBJ2-7; D is perhaps TRBD2 (7 bases). From germline, CDR1 is SGHVS and CDR2 FQNEAQ. The CDR3 runs 16 residues. V was trimmed by 5 bases and J by 4 bases, leaving 21 bases between them. The CDR3 DNA reads TGTGCCAGCAGCCCAAGGGGGGGCAAGGTTGCGTACGAGCAGTACTTC. Protein product: CASSPRGGKVAYEQYF. Variable domain in full (rest from reference TRBV7-8 and TRBJ2-7): GAGVSQSPRYKVAKRGQDVALRCDPISGHVSLFWYQQALGQGPEFLTYFQNEAQLDKSGLPSDRFFAERPEGSVSTLKIQRTQQEDSAVYLCASSPRGGKVAYEQYFGPGTRLTVT.

This chain uses TRBV30 with TRBJ1-5; D is possibly TRBD1 (6 bases). In germline, CDR1 is GTSNPN, CDR2 SVGIG (reference sequence). This CDR3 contains 15 residues. The V end lost 1 base, the J end lost 7 bases, and 17 bases lay between the germline ends. Written as DNA, the CDR3 is TGTGCCTGGAGTGGGGGGGACAACGAAGGGCAGCCCCAGCATTTT. It yields the protein CAWSGGDNEGQPQHF. The full variable domain, completed using reference TRBV30 and TRBJ1-5, is SQTIHQWPATLVQPVGSPLSLECTVEGTSNPNLYWYRQAAGRGLQLLFYSVGIGQISSEVPQNLSASRPQDRQFILSSKKLLLSDSGFYLCAWSGGDNEGQPQHFGDGTRLSIL.

Here the CDR3 DNA reads TGTGCCAGTAGTTCCCGGGACGGGCCAGGGCATTTT. Amino acids: CASSSRDGPGHF. The chain links TRBV19 to TRBJ1-5; perhaps TRBD1 as D (5 bases). The CDR3 has 12 residues. V was pared by 5 bases and J by 15 bases, with 17 bases between. Germline V lookup: CDR1 LNHDA, CDR2 SQIVND (reference sequence).

The chain combines TRBV28 with TRBJ1-4; D is uncertain. The V end was cut by 6 bases, the J end by 5 bases, with 22 bases between. Germline V gene lookup returns CDR1 MDHEN and CDR2 SYDVKM. CDR3 size: 17 residues. The CDR3 region is CASSSAASDRANEKLFF. The CDR3 DNA reads TGTGCCAGCAGCTCCGCAGCTTCCGACCGGGCGAATGAAAAACTGTTTTTT. Drawing the rest from reference TRBV28 and TRBJ1-4, the complete variable domain is DVKVTQSSRYLVKRTGEKVFLECVQDMDHENMFWYRQDPGLGLRLIYFSYDVKMKEKGDIPEGYSVSREKKERFSLILESASTNQTSMYLCASSSAASDRANEKLFFGSGTQLSVL.

V and J are TRBV27 and TRBJ2-3, with D perhaps matching TRBD2 (5 bases). Germline V gene sequence: CDR1 MNHEY, CDR2 SMNVEV (reference sequence). V was cut by 7 bases and J by 1 base, with 18 bases left in between. CDR3 length: 16 amino acids. CDR3 protein: CASTPVQRRRTDTQYF. The DNA of the CDR3 is TGTGCCAGCACCCCCGTCCAGCGGAGACGCACAGATACGCAGTATTTT.

This clone was counted a single time. The chain uses TRBV30 and TRBJ2-6; D not resolved. The CDR3 spans 14 residues. The germline V and J ends were trimmed by 3 bases and 0 bases, with 6 bases remaining between them. The germline CDR1 and CDR2 sequences are GTSNPN and SVGIG (reference sequence). The CDR3 region has the DNA TGTGCCTGGAGCAGGCGCTCTGGGGCCAACGTCCTGACTTTC. Protein product: CAWSRRSGANVLTF.

This clone was seen a few times. The rearrangement joins TRBV6-5 to TRBJ1-1; tentative D call: TRBD1 (5 bases). The CDR3 is 12 amino acids. Deletions cut 6 bases from V and 11 bases from J, with 16 bases between. Per the germline V gene, CDR1 is MNHEY and CDR2 is SVGAGI. CDR3 DNA: TGTGCCAGCAGAGACGGGGGGAGGAGCGCTTTCTTT. Translating it yields CASRDGGRSAFF.